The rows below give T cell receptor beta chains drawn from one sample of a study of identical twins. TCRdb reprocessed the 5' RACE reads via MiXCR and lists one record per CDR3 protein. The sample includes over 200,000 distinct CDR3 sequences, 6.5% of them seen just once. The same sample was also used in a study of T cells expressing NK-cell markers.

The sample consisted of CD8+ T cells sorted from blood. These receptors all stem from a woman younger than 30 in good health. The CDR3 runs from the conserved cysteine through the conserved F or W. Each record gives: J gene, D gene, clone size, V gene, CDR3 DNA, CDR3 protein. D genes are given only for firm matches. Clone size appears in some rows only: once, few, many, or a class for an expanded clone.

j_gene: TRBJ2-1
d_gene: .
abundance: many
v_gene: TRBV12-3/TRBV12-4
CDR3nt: TGTGCCAGCAGTTTATCCCTCGGGGGCGATGAGCAGTTCTTC
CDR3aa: CASSLSLGGDEQFF

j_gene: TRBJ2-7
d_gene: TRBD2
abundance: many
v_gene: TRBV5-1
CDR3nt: TGCGCCAGCAGCTTGGCGACTAGCAACCACGAGCAGTACTTC
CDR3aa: CASSLATSNHEQYF

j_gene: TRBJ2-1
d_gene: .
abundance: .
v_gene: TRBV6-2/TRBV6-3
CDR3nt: TGTGCCAGCAGTGTACCGGGACGCCCTATAAATGAGCAGTTCTTC
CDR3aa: CASSVPGRPINEQFF

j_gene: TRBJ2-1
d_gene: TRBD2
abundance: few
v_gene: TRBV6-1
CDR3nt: TGTGCCAGCAGTGGACTAGGCGGGAGGAGAGTCAATGAGCAGTTCTTC
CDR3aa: CASSGLGGRRVNEQFF

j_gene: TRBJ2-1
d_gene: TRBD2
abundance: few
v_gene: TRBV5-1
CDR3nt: TGCGCCAGCAGCTTTGGACTAGCGGGGGGGCCGAATGAGCAGTTCTTC
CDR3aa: CASSFGLAGGPNEQFF

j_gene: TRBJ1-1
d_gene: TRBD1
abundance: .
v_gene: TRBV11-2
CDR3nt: TGTGCCAGCAGCTTAGGGACAGGGGTGGACACTGAAGCTTTCTTT
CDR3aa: CASSLGTGVDTEAFF

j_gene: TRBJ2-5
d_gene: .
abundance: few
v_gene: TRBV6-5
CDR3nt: TGTGCCAGCAGCAACCAAATCGAGACCCAGTACTTC
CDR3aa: CASSNQIETQYF

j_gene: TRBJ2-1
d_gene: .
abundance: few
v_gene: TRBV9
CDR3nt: TGTGCCAGCAGCGTAGAGGGGGTTAGCTCCTACAATGAGCAGTTCTTC
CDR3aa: CASSVEGVSSYNEQFF

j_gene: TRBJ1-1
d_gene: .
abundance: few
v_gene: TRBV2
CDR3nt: TGTGCCACCCAACAGGGATATACTGAAGCTTTCTTT
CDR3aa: CATQQGYTEAFF

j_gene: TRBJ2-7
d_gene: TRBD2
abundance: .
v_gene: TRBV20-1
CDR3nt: TGCAGTGCTAGGTCAATAGCGGGCCACGAGCAGTACTTC
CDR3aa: CSARSIAGHEQYF

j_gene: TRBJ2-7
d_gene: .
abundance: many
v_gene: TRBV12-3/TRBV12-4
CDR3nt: TGTGCCAGCAGTGGGCACGAGCAGTACTTC
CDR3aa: CASSGHEQYF

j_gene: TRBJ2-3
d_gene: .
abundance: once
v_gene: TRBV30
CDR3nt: TGTGCCTGGAGTGTGGATCGAGCGGTTACAGATACGCAGTATTTT
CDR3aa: CAWSVDRAVTDTQYF

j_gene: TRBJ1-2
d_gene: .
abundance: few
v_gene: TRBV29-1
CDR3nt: TGCAGCGTTGAGAGCCCCTTTTCAATCTCCTATGGCTACACCTTC
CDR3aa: CSVESPFSISYGYTF

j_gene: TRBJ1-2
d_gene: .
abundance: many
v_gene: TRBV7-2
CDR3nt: TGTGCCAGCAGCTTAGCGTGGGGTAGGGGCTACACCTTC
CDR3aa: CASSLAWGRGYTF

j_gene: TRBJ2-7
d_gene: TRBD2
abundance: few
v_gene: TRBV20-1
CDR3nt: TGCAGTGCTCTAGCGGGGGCCGCCTACGAGCAGTACTTC
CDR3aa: CSALAGAAYEQYF

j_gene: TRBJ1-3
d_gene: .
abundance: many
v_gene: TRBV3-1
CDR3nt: TGTGCCAGCAGCCCTCGTGGGGGCGAGCGAAACACCATATATTTT
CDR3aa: CASSPRGGERNTIYF

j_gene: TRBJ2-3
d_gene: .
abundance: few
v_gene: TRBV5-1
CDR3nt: TGCGCCAGCAGCTTGGGAGCAGCGAGCGGCACAGATACGCAGTATTTT
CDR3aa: CASSLGAASGTDTQYF